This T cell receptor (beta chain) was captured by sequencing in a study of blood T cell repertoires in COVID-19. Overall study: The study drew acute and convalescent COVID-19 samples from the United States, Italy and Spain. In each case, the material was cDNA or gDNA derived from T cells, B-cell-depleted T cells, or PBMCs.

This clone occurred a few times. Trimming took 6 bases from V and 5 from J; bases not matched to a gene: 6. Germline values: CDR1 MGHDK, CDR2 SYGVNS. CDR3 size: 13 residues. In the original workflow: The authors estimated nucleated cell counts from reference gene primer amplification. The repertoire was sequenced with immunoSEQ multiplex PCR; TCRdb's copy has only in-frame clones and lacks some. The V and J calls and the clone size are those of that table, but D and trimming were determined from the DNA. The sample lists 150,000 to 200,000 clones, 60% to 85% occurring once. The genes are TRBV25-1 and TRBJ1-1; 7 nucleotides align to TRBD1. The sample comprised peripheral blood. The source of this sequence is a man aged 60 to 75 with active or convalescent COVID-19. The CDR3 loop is CASSLQGLTEAFF. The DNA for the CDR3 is TGTGCCAGCAGCCTACAGGGGTTGACTGAAGCTTTCTTT.